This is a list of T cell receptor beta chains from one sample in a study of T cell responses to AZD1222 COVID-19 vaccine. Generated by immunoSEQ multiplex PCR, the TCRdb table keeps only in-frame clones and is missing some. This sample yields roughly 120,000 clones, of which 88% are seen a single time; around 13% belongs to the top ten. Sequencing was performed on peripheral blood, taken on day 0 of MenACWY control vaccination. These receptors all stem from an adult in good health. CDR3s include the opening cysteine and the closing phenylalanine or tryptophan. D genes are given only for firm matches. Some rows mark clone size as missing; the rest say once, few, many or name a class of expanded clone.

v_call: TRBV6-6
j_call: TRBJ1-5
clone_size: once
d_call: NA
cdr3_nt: TGTGCCAGCAGGATAGATCAGGAGCCCCAGCATTTT
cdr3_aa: CASRIDQEPQHF

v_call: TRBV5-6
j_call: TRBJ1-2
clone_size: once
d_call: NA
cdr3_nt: TGTGCCAGCAGCTCTCGACAGTATGGCTACACCTTC
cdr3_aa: CASSSRQYGYTF

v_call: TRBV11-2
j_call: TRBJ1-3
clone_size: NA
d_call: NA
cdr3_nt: TGTGCCAGCAGCTCGCGTTGGGATTCGGCTGGAAACACCATATATTTT
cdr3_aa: CASSSRWDSAGNTIYF

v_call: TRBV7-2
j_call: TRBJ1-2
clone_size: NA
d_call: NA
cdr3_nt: TGTGCCAGCAGCTTAGCTGGGGGGCTGCGGTATGGCTACACCTTC
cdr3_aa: CASSLAGGLRYGYTF

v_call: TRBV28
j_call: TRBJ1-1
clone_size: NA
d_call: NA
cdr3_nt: TGTGCCAGCAGTCCCTGGGCGATGAACACTGAAGCTTTCTTT
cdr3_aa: CASSPWAMNTEAFF

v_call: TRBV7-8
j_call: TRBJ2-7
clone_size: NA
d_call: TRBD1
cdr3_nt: TGTGCCAGCAGCTTAGTTGTAGGGACAGCGTACTACGAGCAGTACTTC
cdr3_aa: CASSLVVGTAYYEQYF

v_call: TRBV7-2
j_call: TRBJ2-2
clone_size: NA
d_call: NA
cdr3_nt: TGTGCCAGCAGCTTATTAGCGAACACCGGGGAGCTGTTTTTT
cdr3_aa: CASSLLANTGELFF

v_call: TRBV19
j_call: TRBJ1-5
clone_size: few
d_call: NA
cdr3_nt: TGTGCCAGTAGGCAGGGGCTGTGGGAGCCCCAGCATTTT
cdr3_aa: CASRQGLWEPQHF

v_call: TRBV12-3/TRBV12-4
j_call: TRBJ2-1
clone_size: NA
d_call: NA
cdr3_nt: TGTGCCAGCAGTTTAGGGGGGGACATGCTGTTCTTC
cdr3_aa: CASSLGGDMLFF

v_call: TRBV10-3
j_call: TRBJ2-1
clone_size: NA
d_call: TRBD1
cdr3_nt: TGTGCCATCAAGTATGACAGGGCTACTGAGCAGTTCTTC
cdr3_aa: CAIKYDRATEQFF

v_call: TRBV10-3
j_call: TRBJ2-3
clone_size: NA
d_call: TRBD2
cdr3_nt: TGTGCCATCAGCCGACTAGCGGAAAGCACAGATACGCAGTATTTT
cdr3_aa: CAISRLAESTDTQYF

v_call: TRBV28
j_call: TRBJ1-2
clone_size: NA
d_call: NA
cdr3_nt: TGTGCCAGCAGCCGGACGGGGGTGGCCGGACAGTTCCGCTATGGCTACACCTTC
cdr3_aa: CASSRTGVAGQFRYGYTF

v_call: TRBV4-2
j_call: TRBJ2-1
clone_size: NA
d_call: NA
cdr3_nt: TGTGCCAGCAGCCAAGTAGGGAACAATGAGCAGTTCTTC
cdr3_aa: CASSQVGNNEQFF

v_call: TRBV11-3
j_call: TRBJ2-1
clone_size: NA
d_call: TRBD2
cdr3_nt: TGTGCCAGCAGCCCCGCACGGGGGGGGGCCAACAATGAGCAGTTCTTC
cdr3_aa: CASSPARGGANNEQFF

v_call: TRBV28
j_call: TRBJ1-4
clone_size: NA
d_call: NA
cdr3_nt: TGTGCCAGCTGGGACACGAATAATGAAAAACTGTTTTTT
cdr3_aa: CASWDTNNEKLFF

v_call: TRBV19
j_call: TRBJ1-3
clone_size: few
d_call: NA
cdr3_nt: TGTGCCAGTATTTCAGGCTTGAGCTCTGGAAACACCATATATTTT
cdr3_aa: CASISGLSSGNTIYF

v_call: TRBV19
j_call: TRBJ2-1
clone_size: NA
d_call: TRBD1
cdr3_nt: TGTGCCAGTAGAACAGGGGGGAGCTACAATGAGCAGTTCTTC
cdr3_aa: CASRTGGSYNEQFF

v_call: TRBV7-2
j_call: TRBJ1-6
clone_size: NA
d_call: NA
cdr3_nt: TGTGCCAGCGGACGATCGGGGGGAAGCTCCTATAATTCACCCCTCCACTTT
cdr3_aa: CASGRSGGSSYNSPLHF

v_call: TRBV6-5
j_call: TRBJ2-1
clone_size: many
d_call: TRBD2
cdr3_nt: TGTGCCAGCAGTTACTGGGGGGGTACTAACAATGAGCAGTTCTTC
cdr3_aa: CASSYWGGTNNEQFF

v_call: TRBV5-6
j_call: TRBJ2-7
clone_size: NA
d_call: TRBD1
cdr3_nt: TGTGCCAGCAGCTGGGGGCCGGGACAGGGTGTCTACGAGCAGTACTTC
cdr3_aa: CASSWGPGQGVYEQYF

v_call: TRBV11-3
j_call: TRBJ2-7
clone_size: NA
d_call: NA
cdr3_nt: TGTGCCAGCAGCTTACACGGGAGTGCCAACGAGCAGTACTTC
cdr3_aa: CASSLHGSANEQYF

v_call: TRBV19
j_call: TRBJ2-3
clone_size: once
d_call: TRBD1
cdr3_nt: TGTGCCAGTAGTATAATAAGGGCAGGGGGACGTGCAGATACGCAGTATTTT
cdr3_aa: CASSIIRAGGRADTQYF

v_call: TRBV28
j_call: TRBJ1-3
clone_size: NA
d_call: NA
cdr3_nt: TGTGCCAGCAGTAAACAGGGAAACACCATATATTTT
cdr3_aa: CASSKQGNTIYF

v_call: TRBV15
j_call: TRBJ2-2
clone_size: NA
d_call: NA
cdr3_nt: TGTGCCACCAGCAGAGATCGGGGCGTATCAGGGGAGCTGTTTTTT
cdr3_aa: CATSRDRGVSGELFF

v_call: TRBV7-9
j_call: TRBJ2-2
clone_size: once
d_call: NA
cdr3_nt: TGTGCCAGCATCCAAAAGACGGGGGAGCTGTTTTTT
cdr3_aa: CASIQKTGELFF

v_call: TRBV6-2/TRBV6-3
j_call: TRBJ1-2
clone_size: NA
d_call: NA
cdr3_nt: TGTGCCAGCAGTAACACGGGGGCTTCCTATGGCTACACCTTC
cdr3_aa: CASSNTGASYGYTF

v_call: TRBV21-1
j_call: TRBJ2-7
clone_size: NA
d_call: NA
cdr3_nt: TGTGCCAGCAGCTCCCGGGACAGGGAAGGCGAGCAGTACTTC
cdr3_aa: CASSSRDREGEQYF

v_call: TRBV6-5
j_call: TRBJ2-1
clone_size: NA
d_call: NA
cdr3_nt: TGTGCCAGCAGTTACTCGTGGGACCTGATTAACAATGAGCAGTTCTTC
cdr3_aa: CASSYSWDLINNEQFF

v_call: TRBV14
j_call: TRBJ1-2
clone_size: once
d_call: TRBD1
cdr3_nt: TGTGCCAGCAGCCAGGGACAGGCCTATGGCTACACCTTC
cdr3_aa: CASSQGQAYGYTF

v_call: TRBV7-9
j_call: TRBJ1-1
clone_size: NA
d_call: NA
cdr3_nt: TGTGCCAGCAGATCGACAGGAATGAACACTGAAGCTTTCTTT
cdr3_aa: CASRSTGMNTEAFF

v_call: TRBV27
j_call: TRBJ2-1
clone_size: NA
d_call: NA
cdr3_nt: TGTGCCAGCATCCACACCGGCGCGAGCTCCTACAATGAGCAGTTCTTC
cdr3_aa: CASIHTGASSYNEQFF

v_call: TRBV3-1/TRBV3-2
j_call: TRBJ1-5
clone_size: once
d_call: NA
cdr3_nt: TGTGCCAGCAGCCAAGACAGGGGCCAGCCCCAGCATTTT
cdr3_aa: CASSQDRGQPQHF

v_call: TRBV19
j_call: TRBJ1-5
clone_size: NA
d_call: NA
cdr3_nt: TGTGCCAGTACGGGTTCAACAGCTAATCAGCCCCAGCATTTT
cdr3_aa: CASTGSTANQPQHF

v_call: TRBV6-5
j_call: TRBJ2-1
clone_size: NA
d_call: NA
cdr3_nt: TGTGCCAGCAGAGGAGGGGCATCCTACAATGAGCAGTTCTTC
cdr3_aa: CASRGGASYNEQFF

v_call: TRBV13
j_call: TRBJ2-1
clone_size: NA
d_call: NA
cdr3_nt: TGTGCCAGCAGCTTAGAAGGGTACAATGAGCAGTTCTTC
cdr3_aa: CASSLEGYNEQFF

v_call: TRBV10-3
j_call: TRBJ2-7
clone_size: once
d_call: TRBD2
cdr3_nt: TGTGCCATCAGTGAAAGGGGCAAGGGAGCGGGATCTAACGAGCAGTACTTC
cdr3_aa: CAISERGKGAGSNEQYF

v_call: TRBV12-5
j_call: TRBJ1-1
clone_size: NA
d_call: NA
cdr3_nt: TGTGCTAGTGGTTTGAGGAGGGGGAACACTGAAGCTTTCTTT
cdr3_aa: CASGLRRGNTEAFF

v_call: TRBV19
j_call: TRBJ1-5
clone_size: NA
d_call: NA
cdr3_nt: TGTGCCAGTATGGCAGAGGACACCCTAAATCAGCCCCAGCATTTT
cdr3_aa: CASMAEDTLNQPQHF

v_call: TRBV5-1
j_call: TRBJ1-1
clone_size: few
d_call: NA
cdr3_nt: TGCGCCAGTGGCGAGGGTCCAGGACGGACTGAAGCTTTCTTT
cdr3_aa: CASGEGPGRTEAFF

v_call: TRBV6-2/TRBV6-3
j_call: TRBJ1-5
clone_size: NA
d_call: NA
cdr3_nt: TGTGCCAGCAGTTACTCGCGGGGGAATCAGCCCCAGCATTTT
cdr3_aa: CASSYSRGNQPQHF

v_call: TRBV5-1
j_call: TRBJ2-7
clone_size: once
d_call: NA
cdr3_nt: TGCGCCAGCAGCTCGCAACAGGGATCCTACGAGCAGTACTTC
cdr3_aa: CASSSQQGSYEQYF

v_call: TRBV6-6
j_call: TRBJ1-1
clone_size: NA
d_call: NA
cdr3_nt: TGTGCCAGCAGTTACCGACAGAGATCGAACACTGAAGCTTTCTTT
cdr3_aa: CASSYRQRSNTEAFF

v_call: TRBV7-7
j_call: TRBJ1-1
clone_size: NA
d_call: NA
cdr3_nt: TGTGCTAGCAGCAGAACGACAGGTACTGAAGCTTTCTTT
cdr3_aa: CASSRTTGTEAFF

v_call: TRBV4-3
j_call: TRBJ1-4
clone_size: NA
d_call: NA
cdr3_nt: TGCGCCAGCAGCCCGACCAGTGCAACTAATGAAAAACTGTTTTTT
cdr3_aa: CASSPTSATNEKLFF

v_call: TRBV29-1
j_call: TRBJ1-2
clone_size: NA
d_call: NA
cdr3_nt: TGCAGCGTTGTGATTAGCAGGGTCGATGGCTACACCTTC
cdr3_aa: CSVVISRVDGYTF

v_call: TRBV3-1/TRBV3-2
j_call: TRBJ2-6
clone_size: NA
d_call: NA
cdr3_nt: TGTGCCAGCAGCCAACAAGACAGGACTGGGGCCAACGTCCTGACTTTC
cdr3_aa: CASSQQDRTGANVLTF

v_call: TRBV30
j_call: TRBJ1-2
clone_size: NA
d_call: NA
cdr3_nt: TGTGCCTGGAGCGACCCCTACAGGGCCCCTGGGAAAGGCTACACCTTC
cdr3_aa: CAWSDPYRAPGKGYTF

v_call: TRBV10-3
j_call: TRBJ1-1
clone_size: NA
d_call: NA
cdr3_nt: TGTGCCACTCGGTGGAGGAACACTGAAGCTTTCTTT
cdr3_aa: CATRWRNTEAFF

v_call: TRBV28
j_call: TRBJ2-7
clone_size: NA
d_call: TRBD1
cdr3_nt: TGTGCCAGCTTGCCGGGACAGATGACCTACGAGCAGTACTTC
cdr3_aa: CASLPGQMTYEQYF

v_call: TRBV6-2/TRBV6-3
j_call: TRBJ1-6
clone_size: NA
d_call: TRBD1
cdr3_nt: TGTGCCAGCAGTGCCGATCGGACAGGGGGAGTGTATAATTCACCCCTCCACTTT
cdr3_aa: CASSADRTGGVYNSPLHF

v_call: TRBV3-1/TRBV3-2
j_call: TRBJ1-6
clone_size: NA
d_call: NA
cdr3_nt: TGTGCCAGCAGCCAGGGGAATTCACCCCTCCACTTT
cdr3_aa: CASSQGNSPLHF

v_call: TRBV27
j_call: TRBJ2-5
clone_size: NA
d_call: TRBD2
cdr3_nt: TGTGCCAGCAGAGTAGCGGGGGCCCCCCAAGAGACCCAGTACTTC
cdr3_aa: CASRVAGAPQETQYF

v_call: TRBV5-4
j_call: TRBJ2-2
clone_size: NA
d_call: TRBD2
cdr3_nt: TGTGCCAGCAGCTTGGGACTAGCGGGGGGGACCTCCCGGGAGCTGTTTTTT
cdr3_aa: CASSLGLAGGTSRELFF

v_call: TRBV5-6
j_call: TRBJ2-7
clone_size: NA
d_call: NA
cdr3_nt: TGTGCCAGCAGCCTGGGTCTAGACTCCATCTACGAGCAGTACTTC
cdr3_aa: CASSLGLDSIYEQYF

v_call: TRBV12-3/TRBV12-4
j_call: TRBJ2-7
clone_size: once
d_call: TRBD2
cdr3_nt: TGTGCCAGCAGAAATCCTAGCGGGAGTGAGCAGTACTTC
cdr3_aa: CASRNPSGSEQYF